This TCR beta chain was found in a study of T cells in Graves' hyperthyroidism and ophthalmopathy. Findings and caveats of the study: Ophthalmopathy cases were set apart from stable hyperthyroidism by a 13 V-J model.

At least 3 on the Clinical Activity Score was recorded for ophthalmopathy patients, who also had NOSPECS grade at least 4 and duration under 3 months. Diagnosis rested on symptoms, serum thyroxine and TRAb, thyroid ultrasound, and orbital computed tomography. Worth noting for this clonotype: Its antigen is as yet unknown.

This CDR3 is built from 13 residues. V dropped 4 bases and J dropped 6 bases, with 13 bases sitting between them. The V gene's germline CDR1 is MNHEY and CDR2 SMNVEV (reference sequence). Amplification yielded TCR beta CDR3 regions, with RNA transcripts as the source. Carried out on the TCR CDR3, a first-round RT-PCR used the HTBI primer set. TCRdb recomputed calls from the multiplex PCR reads with MiXCR, one row per CDR3 protein. The table includes a few hundred thousand distinct CDR3 sequences, over 15% detected once. This TCR was sampled from a woman younger than 35 with Graves' ophthalmopathy. The specimen was blood. This chain joins TRBV27 and TRBJ2-7; the D is unclear. Here the CDR3 DNA reads TGTGCCAGCAGTTCCTCCCCCTTTTCCGAGCAGTACTTC. Its protein is CASSSSPFSEQYF.